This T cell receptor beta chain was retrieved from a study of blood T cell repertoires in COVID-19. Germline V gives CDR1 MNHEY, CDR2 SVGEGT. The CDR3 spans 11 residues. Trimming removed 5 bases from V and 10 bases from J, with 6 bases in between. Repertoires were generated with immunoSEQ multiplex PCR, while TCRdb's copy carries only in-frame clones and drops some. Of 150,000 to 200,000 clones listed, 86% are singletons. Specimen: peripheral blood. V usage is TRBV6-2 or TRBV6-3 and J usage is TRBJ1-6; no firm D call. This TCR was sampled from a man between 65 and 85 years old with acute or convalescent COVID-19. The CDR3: CASSRASPLHF. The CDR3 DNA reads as TGTGCCAGCAGTCGCGCGTCACCCCTCCACTTT.